The 14 T cell receptor beta chains below were found in one sample sequenced in a study of cytomegalovirus exposure and HLA in healthy donors. Primers included in the PCR were 60 Vbeta and 13 Jbeta primers. Libraries were prepared by immunoSEQ multiplex PCR; TCRdb keeps only in-frame clonotypes and omits some of them. The sample contains fewer than 300,000 clones, 75% to 90% of which appear only once. The specimen sequenced was PBMCs. Receptors were obtained from a girl aged 2-10 years in good health and CMV-seronegative.

V is TRBV5-5 and J is TRBJ1-4; 8 bases are a match to TRBD1. This CDR3 contains 15 residues. The trim removed 1 base at V and 4 bases at J, leaving 3 bases unmatched. Germline CDR1 SGHKS, CDR2 YYEKEE (reference sequence). The CDR3 region has the DNA TGTGCCAGCAGCTTGTGGGACAGGAATAATGAAAAACTGTTTTTT. Translating it yields CASSLWDRNNEKLFF.

The chain couples TRBV9 to TRBJ2-1, with 9 bases lining up with TRBD2. Trimming removed 5 bases from V and 3 bases from J; junction bases left unmatched: 6. The germline CDR1 and CDR2 sequences are SGDLS and YYNGEE. This CDR3 has 15 residues. CDR3 sequence (DNA): TGTGCCAGCAGTGAAAGCGGGAGGCACTACAATGAGCAGTTCTTC. It specifies CASSESGRHYNEQFF.

The chain carries TRBV28 and TRBJ2-3; 10 bases are shared with TRBD2. The CDR3 loop spans 14 amino acids. V lost 6 bases, J lost 7 bases, and 7 bases stayed unmatched. Germline V gene sequence: CDR1 MDHEN, CDR2 SYDVKM. The CDR3 loop is CASSLAGVLNTQYF. The CDR3 DNA reads TGTGCCAGCAGCCTAGCGGGGGTACTTAATACGCAGTATTTT. The full variable domain, its missing parts supplied by reference TRBV28 and TRBJ2-3, is DVKVTQSSRYLVKRTGEKVFLECVQDMDHENMFWYRQDPGLGLRLIYFSYDVKMKEKGDIPEGYSVSREKKERFSLILESASTNQTSMYLCASSLAGVLNTQYFGPGTRLTVL.

This chain uses TRBV7-9 with TRBJ1-1; D remains ambiguous. The CDR3 is 14 amino acids. Germline V CDR1 and CDR2: SEHNR, FQNEAQ (reference sequence). Trimming shortened V by 2 bases and J by 2 bases, and 9 bases separated the two germline ends. CDR3 DNA: TGTGCCAGCAGCTTACAAGGGAGAAACACTGAAGCTTTCTTT. It is translated as CASSLQGRNTEAFF.

This clone appeared a few times. The chain links TRBV5-6 to TRBJ1-2, with a tentative D call TRBD1 (6 bases). Trimming took off 3 bases at V and 4 bases at J, with 13 bases between the two ends. The germline CDR1 and CDR2 sequences are SGHDT and YYEEEE. CDR3 length: 14 amino acids. CDR3 protein: CASSSQGVSYGYTF. In DNA form, the CDR3 reads TGTGCCAGCAGCTCACAGGGTGTCTCCTATGGCTACACCTTC.

V gene TRBV5-4 combines with J gene TRBJ2-1, with 7 nucleotides matching TRBD2. CDR1 is SGHNT, CDR2 YYREEE, per germline (reference sequence). The CDR3 length is 16 residues. Trimming took 2 bases from V and 5 from J; bases not matched to a gene: 10. CDR3 DNA: TGTGCCAGCAGCTTAGGCGGGAGCTCGGGGGACAATGAGCAGTTCTTC. It encodes CASSLGGSSGDNEQFF.

The chain has TRBV6-5 and TRBJ2-7, with 8 bases fitting TRBD1. Germline loops: CDR1 MNHEY, CDR2 SVGAGI. CDR3 length equals 12 residues. V lost 7 bases and J lost 3; bases outside the gene matches: 2. CDR3 nucleotides: TGTGCCAGCACCGGGACAGGCTACGAGCAGTACTTC. Translated, it gives CASTGTGYEQYF.

The chain carries TRBV2 and TRBJ2-7; TRBD2 agrees at 12 bases. J was trimmed by 2 bases and V by 8 bases; bases with no gene match: 13. Germline V gene sequence: CDR1 SNHLY, CDR2 FYNNEI. CDR3 length: 17 amino acids. Written as DNA, the CDR3 is TGTGCCAGCTCCATACCTAGCGGGAGGGCCGAGACCTACGAGCAGTACTTC. Translation: CASSIPSGRAETYEQYF.

The rearrangement uses TRBV4-1 and TRBJ2-2; no clear D. Trimming pared 5 bases from V and 4 bases from J, leaving 11 bases between. The CDR3 is 14 residues long. CDR1 MGHRA and CDR2 YSYEKL come from the germline V gene. CDR3 sequence reads: CASSKHLVTGELFF. CDR3 DNA: TGCGCCAGCAGCAAACATCTAGTCACCGGGGAGCTGTTTTTT.

This clone was detected only a few times. V is TRBV2 and J is TRBJ2-7, with 10 positions matching TRBD2. The CDR3 runs to 17 residues. The germline gives CDR1 SNHLY, CDR2 FYNNEI. The J segment lost 1 base and the V segment lost 4 bases, leaving 10 bases of the junction unmatched. In DNA, the CDR3 is TGTGCCAGCAGTGTTCCCATTAGCGGGAGGTCTTCCTACGAGCAGTACTTC. This gives the protein CASSVPISGRSSYEQYF.

V is TRBV6-6 and J is TRBJ1-1, with 8 positions matching TRBD1. The J segment lost 5 bases and the V segment lost 6 bases, leaving 5 bases of the junction unmatched. The CDR3 is made up of 13 amino acids. The germline V gene encodes CDR1 MNHNY and CDR2 SVGAGI (reference sequence). Written as DNA, the CDR3 is TGTGCCAGCAGGGAGACAGGGGTTACTGAAGCTTTCTTT. Protein sequence: CASRETGVTEAFF.

This chain joins TRBV6-4 and TRBJ2-7, with 7 bases lining up with TRBD1. Germline V CDR1 and CDR2: MRHNA, SNTAGT. This CDR3 comprises 14 residues. J was trimmed by 2 bases and V by 6 bases; bases with no gene match: 7. The CDR3 here is CASRKTGTTYEQYF. The CDR3, as DNA: TGTGCCAGCAGAAAGACAGGGACGACCTACGAGCAGTACTTC.

This sequence joins TRBV30 and TRBJ2-2, with 9 bases aligning to TRBD1. The CDR3 is made up of 13 amino acids. Germline CDR1 reads GTSNPN; CDR2 reads SVGIG (reference sequence). V lost 8 bases to trimming and J lost 1 base; unmatched junction nucleotides: 2. The CDR3, as DNA: TGTGCCCGGACAGGGGAGAACACCGGGGAGCTGTTTTTT. It translates to CARTGENTGELFF.

The rearrangement uses TRBV7-9 and TRBJ2-1; a weak D match, TRBD2 (7 bases). The CDR3 loop spans 15 amino acids. The V gene lost 5 bases and the J gene lost 3 bases, with 14 bases spanning the gap. Germline assignment: CDR1 SEHNR and CDR2 FQNEAQ (reference sequence). CDR3 sequence (DNA): TGTGCCAGCAGCGAGCCGCGGGGGCTCTACAATGAGCAGTTCTTC. Its protein is CASSEPRGLYNEQFF.